A selection of T cell receptor beta chains follows, all from one sample in a study of beta chain features in type 1 diabetes. Some clones are missing from TCRdb's copy, which holds only in-frame ones; the method was immunoSEQ multiplex PCR. The sample includes 160,000 or so clones, roughly 9% of them seen just once. The sequencing input was central memory CD4+ T cells from blood. These receptor sequences come from a woman aged 30 to 39 with type 1 diabetes. Both conserved end residues are trimmed from each CDR3. Each record gives: CDR3 length, V gene, CDR3 protein.

length: 11
V: TRBV4-1
CDR3: ASSQDRVYEQY

length: 10
V: TRBV30
CDR3: AWSVWGDEQF

length: 13
V: TRBV28
CDR3: ASSLTGGFSGGYT

length: 9
V: TRBV19
CDR3: ASGERETQY

length: 13
V: TRBV6-5
CDR3: ASSYSLAGFYEQF

length: 11
V: TRBV28
CDR3: ASSPPTGIEQY

length: 12
V: TRBV6-5
CDR3: ASSSLFNTGELF

length: 14
V: TRBV19
CDR3: ASSLNDRGLEDTQY

length: 14
V: TRBV11-2
CDR3: ASSSVADRGLREQY

length: 15
V: TRBV30
CDR3: AWSRERGTSGSYEQY

length: 12
V: TRBV4-1
CDR3: ASSRGQGSYEQY

length: 9
V: TRBV6-5
CDR3: ASSEARRQF

length: 12
V: TRBV9
CDR3: ASSLGRSGNTIY

length: 14
V: TRBV28
CDR3: ASRSGGAKSTGELF

length: 12
V: TRBV29-1
CDR3: SAETSGSYNEQF

length: 13
V: TRBV14
CDR3: ASSQDVGRNTEAF

length: 12
V: TRBV7-7
CDR3: ASSPGLQGETQY

length: 10
V: TRBV11-2
CDR3: ASSPTRDGYT

length: 14
V: TRBV7-9
CDR3: ASSDPTGGSNQPQH

length: 13
V: TRBV29-1
CDR3: SVPIHSGSYNEQF

length: 10
V: TRBV7-9
CDR3: ASSIGDRQVF

length: 13
V: TRBV14
CDR3: ASSQDLAGTREQY

length: 14
V: TRBV6-5
CDR3: ASSYSLAGFQETQY

length: 12
V: TRBV5-1
CDR3: ASSARQGADGYT

length: 11
V: TRBV19
CDR3: ASSIRGEETQY

length: 11
V: TRBV13
CDR3: ASSLGLAREQY

length: 12
V: TRBV5-1
CDR3: ASSSPGRRETQY

length: 11
V: TRBV6-5
CDR3: ASKKTGHGGYT

length: 13
V: TRBV28
CDR3: ASSSTGSGANVLT

length: 12
V: TRBV9
CDR3: ASRAGATHNEQF

length: 15
V: TRBV18
CDR3: ASSPRVSAGFSYEQY

length: 16
V: TRBV15
CDR3: ATSTPPQIFSSYNEQF

length: 14
V: TRBV11-2
CDR3: ASSFRDRGVYGSYT

length: 15
V: TRBV15
CDR3: ATSRGPGTPNQETQY

length: 12
V: TRBV14
CDR3: ASSPGVSTGELF

length: 18
V: TRBV13
CDR3: ASSRIPGMSGAGAGNTIY

length: 14
V: TRBV28
CDR3: ASSLQTGASYNEQF

length: 13
V: TRBV30
CDR3: AWSVRPLRGTEAF

length: 13
V: TRBV7-9
CDR3: ASSLGGLTRETQY

length: 8
V: TRBV30
CDR3: ARGRDEQF

length: 13
V: TRBV9
CDR3: ASSAGRGGTDTQY

length: 16
V: TRBV5-4
CDR3: ASSLELAGGRGANVLT

length: 12
V: TRBV30
CDR3: AWSKLAGADTQY

length: 13
V: TRBV18
CDR3: ASSPSGTGSYEQY

length: 15
V: TRBV2
CDR3: ASIYGDSRRANYGYT

length: 12
V: TRBV30
CDR3: AWRRRENTGELF

length: 12
V: TRBV10-3
CDR3: AISGTGSDTEAF

length: 11
V: TRBV30
CDR3: AWSAGTALGYT

length: 12
V: TRBV5-1
CDR3: ASSKRTDNTEAF

length: 11
V: TRBV28
CDR3: ASSFGSPYEQY

length: 14
V: TRBV11-2
CDR3: ASSLDLDPGRDTQY